This T cell receptor (beta chain) was sequenced for a study of blood T cell repertoires in COVID-19. Across the whole study: Specimens from acute and convalescent COVID-19 originated in the United States, Italy and Spain. The cDNA or gDNA used as material had been derived from T cells, B-cell-depleted T cells, or PBMCs.

The Seattle patients, enrolled during active infection, were followed longitudinally. In the authors' workflow: Researchers report that nucleated cell counts were estimated from reference gene primer amplification. Assay used: immunoSEQ multiplex PCR; TCRdb lists only in-frame clones, some missing. The DNA gave D and trimming, while V, J and clone size come from that table. Of a few hundred thousand clones detected, 90% appear once; the ten largest clones hold 2.1%. Germline values: CDR1 GTSNPN, CDR2 SVGIG (reference sequence). V lost 1 base, J lost 4 bases, and 10 bases lay in between. This CDR3 is 13 amino acids long.

The source is a woman aged 55-75 years with COVID-19, enrolled during active disease. This chain uses TRBV30 with TRBJ1-2, with D tentatively TRBD1 (6 bases). Material: peripheral blood. The CDR3 is CAWSGGGGYGYTF. CDR3 coding DNA: TGTGCCTGGAGTGGGGGAGGGGGCTATGGCTACACCTTC.